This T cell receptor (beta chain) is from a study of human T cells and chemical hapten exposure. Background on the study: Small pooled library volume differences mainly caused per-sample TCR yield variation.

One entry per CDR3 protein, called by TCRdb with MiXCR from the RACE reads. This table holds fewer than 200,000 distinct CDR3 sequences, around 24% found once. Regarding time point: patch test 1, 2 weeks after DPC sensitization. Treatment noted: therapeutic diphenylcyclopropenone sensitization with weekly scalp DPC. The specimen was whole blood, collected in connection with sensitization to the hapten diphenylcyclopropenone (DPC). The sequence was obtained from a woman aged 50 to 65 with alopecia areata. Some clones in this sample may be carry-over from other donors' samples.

CDR3 DNA sequence: TGCGCCAGCTCCGCCGGGTCCCAAGAGACCCAGTACTTC. It translates to CASSAGSQETQYF. J is TRBJ2-5 and V is TRBV5-1, with unresolved D. V shed 7 bases and J shed 1 base, with 11 bases lying between them. Germline V gene sequence: CDR1 SGHRS, CDR2 YFSETQ. The CDR3 is 13 amino acids.